The clone carrying this T cell receptor (beta chain) appeared many times. The antigen remains unidentified. These data come from a study of human T cells and chemical hapten exposure. Study conclusions and caveats: Patch test score rose with PT1 expanded TCRs, significant at 8, 16, 32, not 4.

Within the library, unique molecular identifiers were attached to each individual cDNA molecule. TCRdb passed the RACE reads through MiXCR, listing each CDR3 protein once. The sample lists some 110,000 distinct CDR3 sequences, over 10% occurring once. Regarding time point: patch test 1, 2 weeks after DPC sensitization. The treatment is: therapeutic diphenylcyclopropenone sensitization with weekly scalp DPC. The study extracted total RNA from unfractionated whole blood. The CDR3 has 16 residues. V trimming: 2 bases; J trimming: 3 bases; junction bases outside the gene matches: 4. Per the germline V gene, CDR1 is SGDLS and CDR2 is YYNGEE.

The chain has TRBV9 and TRBJ2-3, with 12 bases identical to TRBD2. The sequence came from a woman in her forties or fifties with alopecia areata. Some clones in this sample may be carry-over from other donors' samples. This specimen consisted of whole blood, obtained in connection with sensitization to the hapten diphenylcyclopropenone (DPC). The DNA for the CDR3 is TGTGCCAGCAGCGTTCGACTAGCGGGGGTAACAGATACGCAGTATTTT. Translated, it gives CASSVRLAGVTDTQYF.